Listed below are T cell receptor beta chains from one sample, sequenced in a study of blood T cell repertoires in COVID-19. Profiling relied on immunoSEQ multiplex PCR, and the TCRdb table lists in-frame clones only, not all of them. The sample holds more than 75,000 clones; less than 90% are singletons and the top ten take 0.95% to 1.5%. Material for sequencing was peripheral blood. The receptors shown here come from a man of 80 years or more with active or convalescent COVID-19. The CDR3 runs from the conserved cysteine through the conserved F or W. The D gene is left open where the match is weak. Clone size, where shown, is once, few, many, or a class for clones that have expanded.

abundance | d_gene | j_gene | v_gene | CDR3aa | CDR3nt
NA | TRBD1 | TRBJ1-1 | TRBV29-1 | CSHPGQGYTEAFF | TGCAGTCATCCAGGACAGGGGTACACTGAAGCTTTCTTT
NA | TRBD2 | TRBJ2-7 | TRBV9 | CASTKNPTSGSDEQYF | TGTGCCAGTACGAAAAACCCGACTAGCGGGAGCGACGAGCAGTACTTC
NA | TRBD2 | TRBJ2-7 | TRBV4-1 | CASTPHPLAGTYEQYF | TGCGCCAGCACCCCCCACCCCCTAGCGGGAACTTACGAGCAGTACTTC
NA | NA | TRBJ1-3 | TRBV28 | CASSSVDSGNTIYF | TGTGCCAGCAGTTCGGTCGATTCTGGAAACACCATATATTTT
NA | TRBD2 | TRBJ2-5 | TRBV7-9 | CASSPRRRERETQYF | TGTGCCAGCAGCCCCCGGCGGCGGGAGAGGGAGACCCAGTACTTC
NA | TRBD2 | TRBJ2-1 | TRBV9 | CASSPLAGPSSYNEQFF | TGTGCCAGCAGCCCATTAGCGGGACCCAGCTCCTACAATGAGCAGTTCTTC
NA | NA | TRBJ1-5 | TRBV7-8 | CASSLEFSQPQHF | TGTGCCAGCAGCTTAGAATTTAGTCAGCCCCAGCATTTT
NA | TRBD1 | TRBJ1-1 | TRBV18 | CASSPQTGTEAFF | TGTGCCAGCTCACCACAGACAGGGACCGAAGCTTTCTTT
NA | NA | TRBJ1-3 | TRBV28 | CASRRGTGNTIYF | TGTGCCAGCAGAAGGGGGACTGGAAACACCATATATTTT
once | NA | TRBJ2-1 | TRBV12-1 | CASSFAGSGGLAVNNEQFF | TGTGCCAGCAGCTTTGCAGGAAGTGGTGGACTAGCGGTGAACAATGAGCAGTTCTTC
NA | NA | TRBJ1-2 | TRBV6-1 | CASSDGGRVGYTF | TGTGCCAGCAGTGACGGGGGGAGGGTTGGCTACACCTTC
NA | NA | TRBJ1-3 | TRBV7-2 | CASSSQGGTGNTIYF | TGTGCCAGCAGCTCACAGGGTGGGACTGGAAACACCATATATTTT
NA | NA | TRBJ2-3 | TRBV10-2 | CASSESRLRTDTQYF | TGCGCCAGCAGTGAGTCGCGGCTGCGCACAGATACGCAGTATTTT
NA | TRBD2 | TRBJ2-3 | TRBV4-2 | CASSVGRGSGALDTQYF | TGTGCCAGCAGCGTTGGGCGTGGTAGCGGGGCGTTAGATACGCAGTATTTT
few | NA | TRBJ2-1 | TRBV9 | CASSEDSNNEQFF | TGTGCCAGCAGCGAGGACAGCAACAATGAGCAGTTCTTC
NA | NA | TRBJ1-5 | TRBV5-4 | CASSFRGGGSNQPQHF | TGTGCCAGCAGCTTTAGAGGCGGCGGTAGCAATCAGCCCCAGCATTTT
NA | NA | TRBJ1-2 | TRBV6-4 | CASRVRDTRSYGYTF | TGTGCCAGCAGAGTACGGGACACGAGATCCTATGGCTACACCTTC
NA | NA | TRBJ1-2 | TRBV3-1/TRBV3-2 | CASSPDFRGSYGYTF | TGTGCCAGCAGCCCCGATTTCCGGGGGTCCTATGGCTACACCTTC
NA | NA | TRBJ1-1 | TRBV21-1 | CASSKSGCAEAFF | TGTGCCAGCAGCAAATCGGGGTGCGCTGAAGCTTTCTTT
few | NA | TRBJ1-5 | TRBV4-1 | CASSPREGTQPQHF | TGCGCCAGCAGCCCCCGGGAGGGGACCCAGCCCCAGCATTTT
NA | TRBD1 | TRBJ1-2 | TRBV11-1 | CASSLGGTAPRMFTF | TGTGCCAGCAGCTTAGGGGGGACAGCTCCTCGGATGTTCACCTTC
NA | NA | TRBJ2-3 | TRBV10-1 | CASTRGGVSTDTQYF | TGCGCCAGCACTCGCGGCGGGGTTAGCACAGATACGCAGTATTTT
once | TRBD1 | TRBJ2-2 | TRBV3-1/TRBV3-2 | CASSQVGTGGGELFF | TGTGCCAGCAGCCAAGTAGGGACAGGGGGCGGGGAGCTGTTTTTT
NA | TRBD1 | TRBJ1-2 | TRBV19 | CASSNRDRSHGYTF | TGTGCCAGTAGTAACCGGGACAGATCCCACGGCTACACCTTC
NA | TRBD1 | TRBJ2-6 | TRBV19 | CASRGQGSPGANVLTF | TGTGCCAGTAGGGGACAGGGGTCGCCTGGGGCCAACGTCCTGACTTTC
NA | NA | TRBJ2-2 | TRBV5-1 | CASSQKQGTGELFF | TGCGCCAGCAGCCAAAAACAGGGTACCGGGGAGCTGTTTTTT
NA | NA | TRBJ2-7 | TRBV21-1 | CASSPEGSGSYEQYF | TGTGCCAGCAGCCCCGAAGGGAGCGGGAGTTACGAGCAGTACTTC
NA | TRBD1 | TRBJ2-7 | TRBV12-3/TRBV12-4 | CASSAGTGGEQYF | TGTGCCAGCAGTGCGGGGACAGGGGGTGAGCAGTACTTC